Given below is one T cell receptor (beta chain) in context. Its antigen is currently unknown. The record originates from a study of cytomegalovirus exposure and HLA in healthy donors. This CDR3 is 13 amino acids long. Germline V gene data show CDR1 as SQVTM and CDR2 as ANQGSEA. Trimming removed 7 bases from V and 7 bases from J; junction bases left unmatched: 10. General study findings and limits: TCR beta sequences reportedly predicted the HLA-A and HLA-B alleles of most subjects accurately.

The primer mix had 60 Vbeta and 13 Jbeta primers. In the source study's methods: Per a later analysis, the number of unique TCR beta chains was around 79 million, of which around 9.9 million were shared. Using immunoSEQ multiplex PCR, the repertoire was profiled, and TCRdb retains in-frame clones only, with some absent. Clonal size and the V and J genes are those of that table, whereas D and trimming came from the DNA. The profile shows 120,000 or so clones, more than 70% of them singletons. Sequencing was carried out using PBMCs. This rearrangement joins TRBV29-1 to TRBJ1-1; 9 bases line up with TRBD1. The TCR sequence derives from a man aged 50 to 59 in good health and CMV-seropositive. The CDR3 bases are TGCAGCGCTGTCGGGACAGGGATGCGTGAAGCTTTCTTT. It yields the protein CSAVGTGMREAFF.